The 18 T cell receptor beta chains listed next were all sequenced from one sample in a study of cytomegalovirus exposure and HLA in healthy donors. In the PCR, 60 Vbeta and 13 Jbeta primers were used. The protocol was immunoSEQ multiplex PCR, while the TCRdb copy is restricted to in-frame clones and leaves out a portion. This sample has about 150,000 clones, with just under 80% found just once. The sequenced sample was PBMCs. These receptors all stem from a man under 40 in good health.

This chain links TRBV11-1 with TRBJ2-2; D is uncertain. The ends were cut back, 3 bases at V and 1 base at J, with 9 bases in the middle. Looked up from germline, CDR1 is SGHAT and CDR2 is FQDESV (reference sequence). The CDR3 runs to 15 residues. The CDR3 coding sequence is TGTGCCAGCAGCTTGTATAGTCAGAACACCGGGGAGCTGTTTTTT. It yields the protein CASSLYSQNTGELFF. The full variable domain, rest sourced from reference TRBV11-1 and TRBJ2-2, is EAEVAQSPRYKITEKSQAVAFWCDPISGHATLYWYRQILGQGPELLVQFQDESVVDDSQLPKDRFSAERLKGVDSTLKIQPAELGDSAMYLCASSLYSQNTGELFFGEGSRLTVL.

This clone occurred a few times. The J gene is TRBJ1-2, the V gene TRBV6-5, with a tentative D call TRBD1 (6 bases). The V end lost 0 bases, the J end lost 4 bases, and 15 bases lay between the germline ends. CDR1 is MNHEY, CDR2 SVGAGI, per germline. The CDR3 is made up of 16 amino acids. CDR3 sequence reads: CASSYSSGDIAYGYTF. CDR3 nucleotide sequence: TGTGCCAGCAGTTACTCGTCCGGGGACATCGCCTATGGCTACACCTTC.

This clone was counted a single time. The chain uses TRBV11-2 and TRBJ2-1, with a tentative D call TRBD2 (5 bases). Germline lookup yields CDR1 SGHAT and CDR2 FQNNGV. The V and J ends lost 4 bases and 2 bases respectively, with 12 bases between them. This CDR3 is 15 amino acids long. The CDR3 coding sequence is TGTGCCAGCAGCTCTGTCGACGGGACCTACAATGAGCAGTTCTTC. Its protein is CASSSVDGTYNEQFF. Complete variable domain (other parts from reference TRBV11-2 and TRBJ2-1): EAGVAQSPRYKIIEKRQSVAFWCNPISGHATLYWYQQILGQGPKLLIQFQNNGVVDDSQLPKDRFSAERLKGVDSTLKIQPAKLEDSAVYLCASSSVDGTYNEQFFGPGTRLTVL.

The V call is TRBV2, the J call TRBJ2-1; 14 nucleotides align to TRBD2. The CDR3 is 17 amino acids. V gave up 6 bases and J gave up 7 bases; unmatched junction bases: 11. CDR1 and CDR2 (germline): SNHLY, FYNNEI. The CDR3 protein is CASRSGTSGSLLNEQFF. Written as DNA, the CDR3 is TGTGCCAGCAGGTCCGGGACTAGCGGGAGTCTGTTAAATGAGCAGTTCTTC.

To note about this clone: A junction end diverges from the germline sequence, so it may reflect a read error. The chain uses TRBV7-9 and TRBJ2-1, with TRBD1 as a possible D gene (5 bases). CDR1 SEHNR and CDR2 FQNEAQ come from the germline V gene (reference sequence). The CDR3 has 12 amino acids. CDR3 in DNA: TGTTCCAGCAGGTCAGGGTACTATGAGCAGTTCTTC. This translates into CSSRSGYYEQFF.

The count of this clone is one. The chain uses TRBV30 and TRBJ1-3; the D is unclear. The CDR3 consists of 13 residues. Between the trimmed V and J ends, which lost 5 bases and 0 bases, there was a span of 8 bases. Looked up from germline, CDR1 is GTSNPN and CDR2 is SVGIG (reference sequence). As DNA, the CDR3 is TGTGCCTGGTCTAGGAGCTCTGGAAACACCATATATTTT. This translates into CAWSRSSGNTIYF.

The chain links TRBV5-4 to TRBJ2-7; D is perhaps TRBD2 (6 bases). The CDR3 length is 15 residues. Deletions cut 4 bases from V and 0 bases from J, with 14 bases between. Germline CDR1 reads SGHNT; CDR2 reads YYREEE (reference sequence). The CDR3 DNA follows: TGTGCCAGCAGCCACCGGGACTTTACCTCCTACGAGCAGTACTTC. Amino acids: CASSHRDFTSYEQYF. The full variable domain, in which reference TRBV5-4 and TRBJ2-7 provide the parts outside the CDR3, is ETGVTQSPTHLIKTRGQQVTLRCSSQSGHNTVSWYQQALGQGPQFIFQYYREEENGRGNFPPRFSGLQFPNYSSELNVNALELDDSALYLCASSHRDFTSYEQYFGPGTRLTVT.

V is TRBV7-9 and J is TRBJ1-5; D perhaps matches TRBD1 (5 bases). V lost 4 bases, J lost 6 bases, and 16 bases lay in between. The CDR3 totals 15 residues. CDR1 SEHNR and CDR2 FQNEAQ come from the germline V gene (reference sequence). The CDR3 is CASSSKGKMGQPQHF. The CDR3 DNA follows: TGTGCCAGCAGCTCGAAGGGGAAGATGGGTCAGCCCCAGCATTTT.

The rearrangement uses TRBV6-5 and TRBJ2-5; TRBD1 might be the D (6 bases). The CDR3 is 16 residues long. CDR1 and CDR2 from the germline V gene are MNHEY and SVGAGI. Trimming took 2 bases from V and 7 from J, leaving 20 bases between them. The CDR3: CASSYARGGGVWTQYF. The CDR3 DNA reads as TGTGCCAGCAGTTACGCGAGAGGGGGTGGGGTCTGGACCCAGTACTTC.

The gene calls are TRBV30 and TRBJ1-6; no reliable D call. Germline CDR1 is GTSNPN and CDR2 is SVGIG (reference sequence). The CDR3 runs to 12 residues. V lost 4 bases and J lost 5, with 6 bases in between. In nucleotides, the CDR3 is TGTGCCTGGACAGTAAATAATTCACCCCTCCACTTT. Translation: CAWTVNNSPLHF.

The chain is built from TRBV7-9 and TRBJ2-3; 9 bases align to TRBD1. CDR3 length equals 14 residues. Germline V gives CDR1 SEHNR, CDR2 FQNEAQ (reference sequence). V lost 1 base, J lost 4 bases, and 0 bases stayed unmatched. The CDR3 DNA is TGTGCCAGCAGCTTAGGACAGGGGGCAGATACGCAGTATTTT. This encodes CASSLGQGADTQYF.

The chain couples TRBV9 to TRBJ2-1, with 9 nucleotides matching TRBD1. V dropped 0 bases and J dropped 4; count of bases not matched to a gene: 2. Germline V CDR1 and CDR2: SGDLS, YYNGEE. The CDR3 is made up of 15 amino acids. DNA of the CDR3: TGTGCCAGCAGCGTAGGGGACAGGGTTTACAATGAGCAGTTCTTC. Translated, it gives CASSVGDRVYNEQFF.

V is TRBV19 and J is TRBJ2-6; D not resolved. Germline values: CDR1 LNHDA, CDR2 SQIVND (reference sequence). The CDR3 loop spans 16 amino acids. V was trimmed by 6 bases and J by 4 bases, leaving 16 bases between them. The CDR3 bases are TGTGCCAGTAGGGCGACCGCGACTTCGGGGGCCAACGTCCTGACTTTC. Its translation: CASRATATSGANVLTF.

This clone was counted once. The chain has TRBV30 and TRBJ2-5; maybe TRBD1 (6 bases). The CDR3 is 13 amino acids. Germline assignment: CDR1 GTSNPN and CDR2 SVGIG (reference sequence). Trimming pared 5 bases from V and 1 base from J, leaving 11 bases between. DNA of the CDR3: TGTGCCTGGTCTGGGGGCTTCCAAGAGACCCAGTACTTC. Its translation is CAWSGGFQETQYF.

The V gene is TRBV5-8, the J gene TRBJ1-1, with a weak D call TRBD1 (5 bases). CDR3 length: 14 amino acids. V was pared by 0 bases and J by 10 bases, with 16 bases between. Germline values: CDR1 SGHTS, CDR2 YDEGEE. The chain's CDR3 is CASSLAVRGWGAFF. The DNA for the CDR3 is TGTGCCAGCAGCTTGGCCGTCCGGGGGTGGGGAGCTTTCTTT.

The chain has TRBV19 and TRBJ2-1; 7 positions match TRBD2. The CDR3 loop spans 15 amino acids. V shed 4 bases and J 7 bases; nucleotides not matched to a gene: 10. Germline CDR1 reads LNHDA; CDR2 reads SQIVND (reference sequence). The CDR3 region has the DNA TGTGCCAGTAGTAGATCCCCCGGCGGGAGAAATGAGCAGTTCTTC. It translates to CASSRSPGGRNEQFF.

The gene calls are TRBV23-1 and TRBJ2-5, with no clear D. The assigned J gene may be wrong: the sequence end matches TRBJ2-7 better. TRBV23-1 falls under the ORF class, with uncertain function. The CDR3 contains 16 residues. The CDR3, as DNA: TGCGCCAGCAGTCAAACATCCCTCCCCCTCCACTACGAGCAGTACTTC. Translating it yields CASSQTSLPLHYEQYF.

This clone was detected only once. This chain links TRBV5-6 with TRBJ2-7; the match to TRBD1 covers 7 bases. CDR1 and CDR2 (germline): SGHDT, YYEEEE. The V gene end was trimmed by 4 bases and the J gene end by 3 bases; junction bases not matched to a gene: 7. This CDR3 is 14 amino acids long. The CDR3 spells CASSPGQSLYEQYF. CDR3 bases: TGTGCCAGCAGCCCGGGACAGAGCCTCTACGAGCAGTACTTC.